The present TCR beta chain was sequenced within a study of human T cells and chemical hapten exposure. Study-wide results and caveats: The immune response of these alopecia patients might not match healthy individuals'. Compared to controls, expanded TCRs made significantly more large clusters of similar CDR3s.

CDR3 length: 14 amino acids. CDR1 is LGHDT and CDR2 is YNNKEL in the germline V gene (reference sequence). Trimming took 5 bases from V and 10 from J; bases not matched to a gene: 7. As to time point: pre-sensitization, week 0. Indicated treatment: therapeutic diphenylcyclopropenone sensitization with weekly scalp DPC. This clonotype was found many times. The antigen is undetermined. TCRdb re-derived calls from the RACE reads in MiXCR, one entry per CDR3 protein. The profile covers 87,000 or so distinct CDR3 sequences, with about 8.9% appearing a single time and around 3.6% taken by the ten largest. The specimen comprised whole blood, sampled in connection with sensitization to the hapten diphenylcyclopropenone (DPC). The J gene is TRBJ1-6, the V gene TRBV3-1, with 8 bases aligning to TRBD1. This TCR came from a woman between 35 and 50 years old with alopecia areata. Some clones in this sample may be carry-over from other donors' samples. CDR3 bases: TGTGCCAGCAGCACCCAGGGGGCTGGATCACCCCTCCACTTT. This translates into CASSTQGAGSPLHF.